The clone carrying this T cell receptor (beta chain) was seen once. Its antigen is as yet unknown. This CDR3 has 17 amino acids. Germline values: CDR1 MNHEY, CDR2 SMNVEV (reference sequence). The V and J ends lost 2 bases and 6 bases, in that order; junction bases with no gene match: 9. These data are taken from a study of OX40 agonist ivuxolimab in advanced cancers. Study summary: The drug used for patients, ivuxolimab, was an agonistic anti-OX40 (CD134) antibody. Partial responses occurred in Three dose-escalation patients, one with hepatocellular carcinoma and two with cutaneous melanoma. Earlier anti-PD-1, anti-PD-L1 or anti-CTLA-4 therapy was permitted; about 39% had received some. General observations from the study: Researchers did not establish what antigens the expanded peripheral T cells target.

TCRdb's copy holds only in-frame clones and misses some; the assay was immunoSEQ multiplex PCR. Among nearly 65,000 clones listed, about 90% were seen once. The rearrangement links TRBV27 to TRBJ2-2, with 10 bases aligning to TRBD2. Specimen: CD4+ or CD8+ T cells sorted from blood, collected in a trial of the OX40 agonist ivuxolimab. This TCR came from an adult with an advanced solid tumor such as melanoma, head and neck, liver or kidney cancer. The chain's CDR3 is CASSLLSASGSSGELFF. The DNA for the CDR3 is TGTGCCAGCAGTTTACTGTCGGCTAGCGGGAGTTCCGGGGAGCTGTTTTTT.